The 21 T cell receptor beta chains listed next were all sequenced from one sample in a study of spatial heterogeneity in lung cancer. Documented time point: sample taken at primary tumor resection. Via MiXCR, TCRdb re-called the 5' RACE reads, giving one row per CDR3 protein. This table holds 40,000 to 55,000 distinct CDR3 sequences, around 6.8% found once. Specimen: PBMCs, collected at surgery. The receptors here all came from a female donor with early-stage non-small cell lung cancer.

This rearrangement joins TRBV30 to TRBJ2-1; TRBD1 agrees at 8 bases. This CDR3 contains 14 residues. Germline V gene lookup returns CDR1 GTSNPN and CDR2 SVGIG (reference sequence). Trimming took 0 bases from V and 8 from J; bases not matched to a gene: 6. CDR3: CAWSVTGGFDEQFF. CDR3 nucleotide sequence: TGTGCCTGGAGTGTAACAGGGGGTTTTGATGAGCAGTTCTTC.

This chain joins TRBV27 and TRBJ1-1; the D gene is possibly TRBD1 (5 bases). This CDR3 spans 17 amino acids. V shed 4 bases and J shed 3 bases, with 21 bases lying between them. Germline CDR1 MNHEY, CDR2 SMNVEV (reference sequence). CDR3 nucleotide sequence: TGTGCCAGCAGTTCAAGAACATCGGGGCCTTCCGACACTGAAGCTTTCTTT. Translation: CASSSRTSGPSDTEAFF.

This clonotype was seen repeatedly, ten times or more. The gene calls are TRBV12-5 and TRBJ1-1; no definite D call. There are 14 residues in the CDR3. Germline CDR1 and CDR2: LGHNT and FRNRAP. The V and J ends lost 5 bases and 1 base respectively, with 11 bases between them. The CDR3 coding sequence is TGTGCTAGTGGTCTCCCCCCCGGGAACACTGAAGCTTTCTTT. It specifies CASGLPPGNTEAFF. Variable domain in full (rest from reference TRBV12-5 and TRBJ1-1): DARVTQTPRHKVTEMGQEVTMRCQPILGHNTVFWYRQTMMQGLELLAYFRNRAPLDDSGMPKDRFSAEMPDATLATLKIQPSEPRDSAVYFCASGLPPGNTEAFFGQGTRLTVV.

This clonotype was recorded many times. The chain employs TRBV5-1 and TRBJ1-1; 9 positions match TRBD1. The CDR3 has 14 amino acids. The germline V gene has CDR1 SGHRS and CDR2 YFSETQ. V shed 6 bases and J 1 base; nucleotides not matched to a gene: 4. CDR3 loop: CASNKGQGNTEAFF. The CDR3 DNA sequence: TGCGCCAGCAACAAGGGACAGGGGAACACTGAAGCTTTCTTT.

A remark on this clonotype: Given a much more abundant clone one base away, this may be a read error. The rearrangement joins TRBV3-1 to TRBJ2-6; D unresolved. The CDR3 has 14 residues. The V gene's germline CDR1 is LGHDT and CDR2 YNNKEL (reference sequence). DNA for the CDR3: TGTGCCAGCAGTTACTACTCTGGGACCAACGTCCTGACTTTC. Its translation is CASSYYSGTNVLTF.

This clonotype has a count of ten or more. This chain connects TRBV20-1 to TRBJ2-5; D remains unclear. Trimming took off 6 bases at V and 3 bases at J, with 8 bases between the two ends. CDR3 length: 11 residues. Per germline, CDR1 DFQATT and CDR2 SNEGSKA (reference sequence). CDR3: CSAAAKETQYF. CDR3 nucleotides: TGCAGTGCAGCAGCTAAAGAGACCCAGTACTTC.

The sample holds many counts of this clonotype. This chain uses TRBV27 with TRBJ2-7; 11 nucleotides agree with TRBD1. The trim removed 5 bases at V and 4 bases at J, leaving 7 bases unmatched. Germline V gene lookup returns CDR1 MNHEY and CDR2 SMNVEV (reference sequence). This CDR3 comprises 15 residues. CDR3 sequence reads: CASSMGDRGSYEQYF. The DNA of the CDR3 is TGTGCCAGCAGTATGGGGGACAGGGGGAGTTACGAGCAGTACTTC.

V gene TRBV24-1 combines with J gene TRBJ2-1, with no clear D. This CDR3 contains 16 residues. CDR1 KGHDR and CDR2 SFDVKD come from the germline V gene. Trimming removed 3 bases from V and 3 bases from J, with 14 bases in between. The CDR3 protein is CATSDPGPPVYNEQFF. CDR3 DNA sequence: TGTGCCACCAGTGATCCCGGCCCTCCGGTCTACAATGAGCAGTTCTTC.

This chain connects TRBV30 to TRBJ2-1; 10 bases match TRBD2. The CDR3 totals 17 residues. Germline-derived CDR1 and CDR2 are GTSNPN and SVGIG (reference sequence). V was clipped by 0 bases and J by 1 base; unmatched bases: 6. In nucleotides, the CDR3 is TGTGCCTGGAGTGTGTCCCGGACTAGCGGTTCCTACAATGAGCAGTTCTTC. Its protein product is CAWSVSRTSGSYNEQFF.

This rearrangement joins TRBV7-6 to TRBJ2-6; no firm D call. The CDR3 runs to 16 residues. Germline V gene data show CDR1 as SGHVS and CDR2 as FNYEAQ. V was pared by 5 bases and J by 0 bases, with 11 bases between. Here the CDR3 reads CASSLKGHSGANVLTF. The DNA of the CDR3 is TGTGCCAGCAGCCTCAAAGGGCACTCTGGGGCCAACGTCCTGACTTTC.

This clonotype was seen repeatedly, ten times or more. The chain carries TRBV2 and TRBJ1-5; possibly TRBD1 for D (6 bases). V lost 6 bases to trimming and J lost 1 base, with 13 bases between them. Germline values: CDR1 SNHLY, CDR2 FYNNEI. The CDR3 runs 15 residues. The CDR3 nucleotides read TGTGCCAGCAGCCTCCAGACAGGCAGCAATCAGCCCCAGCATTTT. Translating it yields CASSLQTGSNQPQHF.

This clonotype appeared many times. V and J are TRBV3-1 and TRBJ2-1; possible D gene TRBD2, 7 bases. The germline CDR1 and CDR2 sequences are LGHDT and YNNKEL (reference sequence). Trimming removed 1 base from V and 5 bases from J, with 12 bases in between. CDR3 size: 15 residues. The DNA for the CDR3 is TGTGCCAGCAGCCAAGTCGGCGGGGGCGACAATGAGCAGTTCTTC. It codes for CASSQVGGGDNEQFF.

This clonotype has a handful of counts. The V and J genes are TRBV7-3 and TRBJ2-3, with 8 bases fitting TRBD2. This CDR3 comprises 14 residues. Trimming took 5 bases from V and 4 from J; bases not matched to a gene: 5. Germline V CDR1 and CDR2: SGHTA, FQGTGA. The DNA of the CDR3 is TGTGCCAGCAGCCCGAGCGGGGGTCCAGATACGCAGTATTTT. Translated, it gives CASSPSGGPDTQYF. The whole variable domain, filled in from reference TRBV7-3 and TRBJ2-3, reads GAGVSQTPSNKVTEKGKYVELRCDPISGHTALYWYRQSLGQGPEFLIYFQGTGAADDSGLPNDRFFAVRPEGSVSTLKIQRTERGDSAVYLCASSPSGGPDTQYFGPGTRLTVL.

At least ten counts were recorded for this clonotype. The chain links TRBV11-2 to TRBJ2-5; D not certain. The length of the CDR3 is 14 residues. Germline V CDR1 and CDR2: SGHAT, FQNNGV. With 3 bases removed from V and 1 base from J, the gap between germline ends came to 9 bases. The CDR3 sequence: CASSLGQLQETQYF. CDR3 nucleotide sequence: TGTGCCAGCAGCTTGGGCCAACTCCAAGAGACCCAGTACTTC.

This clonotype was seen a few times. This sequence joins TRBV20-1 and TRBJ2-3; D remains ambiguous. V shed 7 bases and J shed 0 bases, with 5 bases lying between them. Per germline, CDR1 DFQATT and CDR2 SNEGSKA (reference sequence). The CDR3 loop spans 11 amino acids. The CDR3 region is CSVASTDTQYF. DNA for the CDR3: TGCAGTGTCGCCAGCACAGATACGCAGTATTTT.

This clonotype appeared many times. The chain couples TRBV5-1 to TRBJ2-1; 7 positions agree with TRBD2. J lost 5 bases, V lost 0 bases, and 8 bases had no gene match. Germline loops: CDR1 SGHRS, CDR2 YFSETQ. CDR3 length: 16 residues. CDR3 in amino acids: CASSLAPGLPNNEQFF. DNA for the CDR3: TGCGCCAGCAGCTTGGCCCCGGGACTACCAAACAATGAGCAGTTCTTC.

V and J are TRBV7-8 and TRBJ2-7; 7 bases are a match to TRBD2. CDR1 and CDR2 (germline): SGHVS, FQNEAQ. The CDR3 spans 13 residues. Trimming took 3 bases from V and 7 from J; bases not matched to a gene: 6. CDR3 DNA: TGTGCCAGCAGCTTTGGGACTATCTGGGAGCAGTACTTC. Amino acid sequence: CASSFGTIWEQYF. The variable domain in full, completed from reference TRBV7-8 and TRBJ2-7, reads GAGVSQSPRYKVAKRGQDVALRCDPISGHVSLFWYQQALGQGPEFLTYFQNEAQLDKSGLPSDRFFAERPEGSVSTLKIQRTQQEDSAVYLCASSFGTIWEQYFGPGTRLTVT.

This clonotype was recorded many times. The chain has TRBV7-9 and TRBJ2-7; D gene unclear. Between the trimmed V and J ends, which lost 6 bases and 3 bases, there was a span of 15 bases. The CDR3 loop spans 14 amino acids. CDR1 and CDR2 (germline): SEHNR, FQNEAQ (reference sequence). CDR3 nucleotides: TGTGCCAGCAGACCAAGCAAGGCAGGCTACGAGCAGTACTTC. Its translation is CASRPSKAGYEQYF.

This sequence joins TRBV6-5 and TRBJ2-7; tentatively, D is TRBD1 or TRBD2 (5 bases each). This CDR3 has 13 residues. Per the germline V gene, CDR1 is MNHEY and CDR2 is SVGAGI. V was pared by 4 bases and J by 1 base, with 8 bases between. The CDR3 sequence is CASSSGASYEQYF. In DNA, the CDR3 is TGTGCCAGCAGTTCCGGGGCATCCTACGAGCAGTACTTC.

About this clonotype: Germline is not matched at one junction end, which may reflect a read error. This rearrangement joins TRBV2 to TRBJ2-7; D not resolved. The CDR3 contains 14 residues. CDR1 and CDR2 from the germline V gene are SNHLY and FYNNEI. CDR3 in DNA: TGTGTCAGCAGTGAAGAGAGGTTCTACTACGAGCAGTACTTC. Its translation: CVSSEERFYYEQYF.

This chain joins TRBV6-5 and TRBJ2-1; 9 positions match TRBD1. Trimming took 6 bases from V and 2 from J; bases not matched to a gene: 5. The CDR3 length is 15 residues. CDR1 and CDR2 from the germline V gene are MNHEY and SVGAGI. CDR3 nucleotide sequence: TGTGCCAGCAGGCCCCGGGACAGGGCCTACAATGAGCAGTTCTTC. It codes for CASRPRDRAYNEQFF.